This is a list of T cell receptor beta chains from one sample in a study of identical twins. TCRdb redid the calling of the 5' RACE reads with MiXCR, one entry per CDR3 protein. The sample shows 240,000 or so distinct CDR3 sequences, roughly a tenth of them seen only once. Sample: memory T cells sorted from blood. The origin of the receptors is a man between 45 and 60 years old in good health. The CDR3 runs from the conserved cysteine through the conserved F or W. The D gene is left open where the match is weak. Some rows have no size entry. The others give once, few or many, or a class for an expanded clone.

d_call	j_call	clone_size	v_call	cdr3_aa	cdr3_nt
NA	TRBJ2-7	NA	TRBV9	CASSVGYSQEQYF	TGTGCCAGCAGCGTAGGCTATTCTCAAGAGCAGTACTTC
TRBD1	TRBJ2-7	many	TRBV10-1	CASSDSTGGKNF	TGCGCCAGCAGTGATAGCACAGGGGGTAAGAACTTC
TRBD2	TRBJ2-1	few	TRBV7-8	CASSPTSGGAWVEQFF	TGTGCCAGCAGCCCGACTAGCGGGGGGGCCTGGGTTGAGCAGTTCTTC
TRBD1	TRBJ1-2	many	TRBV7-2	CASSFITGGNGYTF	TGTGCCAGCAGCTTCATAACAGGGGGCAATGGCTACACCTTC
NA	TRBJ2-7	NA	TRBV5-1	CDSKTTSGDYEQYF	TGCGACAGCAAAACCACATCAGGGGATTACGAGCAGTACTTC
NA	TRBJ1-1	many	TRBV15	CATSRGQNTEAFF	TGTGCCACCAGCAGGGGCCAAAACACTGAAGCTTTCTTT
NA	TRBJ2-7	NA	TRBV27	CASSSTRANYEQYF	TGTGCCAGCAGTTCGACTCGGGCCAACTACGAGCAGTACTTC
NA	TRBJ1-5	many	TRBV6-2/TRBV6-3	CASTLSPGGWDNQPQHF	TGTGCCAGCACTCTATCCCCGGGGGGCTGGGACAATCAGCCCCAGCATTTT
NA	TRBJ2-1	many	TRBV6-1	CASSELGSVDEQFF	TGTGCCAGCAGTGAACTCGGGAGTGTGGATGAGCAGTTCTTC
NA	TRBJ1-1	NA	TRBV10-3	CAISESGRTEAFF	TGTGCCATCAGTGAGTCAGGGAGGACTGAAGCTTTCTTT
NA	TRBJ2-6	NA	TRBV7-9	CASSLRSGANVLTF	TGTGCCAGCAGCTTACGGTCTGGGGCCAACGTCCTGACTTTC
TRBD1	TRBJ2-7	NA	TRBV6-5	CASSWRGTGSYEQYF	TGTGCCAGCAGTTGGCGCGGGACAGGGTCCTACGAGCAGTACTTC
TRBD2	TRBJ2-1	many	TRBV4-2	CASSHLSGSRNEQFF	TGTGCCAGCAGCCATCTTAGCGGGAGTCGGAATGAGCAGTTCTTC
NA	TRBJ1-2	many	TRBV4-1	CASSQEYTRGRGYTF	TGCGCCAGCAGCCAAGAATATACTAGGGGCCGTGGCTACACCTTC
NA	TRBJ1-1	NA	TRBV10-3	CAIKGEGGFWERDSEAFF	TGTGCCATCAAGGGGGAAGGGGGGTTTTGGGAAAGGGATTCTGAAGCTTTCTTT
TRBD2	TRBJ2-1	many	TRBV25-1	CASSEWSPRGGRSCRDNEQFF	TGTGCCAGCAGTGAATGGTCCCCCCGAGGCGGGAGGTCCTGCCGGGACAATGAGCAGTTCTTC
TRBD2	TRBJ2-7	many	TRBV7-2	CASTFTSGRLSYEQYF	TGTGCCAGCACCTTTACTAGCGGGAGGCTCTCCTACGAGCAGTACTTC
NA	TRBJ2-3	NA	TRBV20-1	CSASNPQRGTDTQYF	TGCAGTGCTAGCAATCCCCAGCGGGGCACAGATACGCAGTATTTT
TRBD2	TRBJ2-7	many	TRBV5-1	CASSLSGGQTYEQYF	TGCGCCAGCAGCTTGTCGGGGGGGCAGACCTACGAGCAGTACTTC
NA	TRBJ1-3	few	TRBV5-4	CASSLRGGSGNTIYF	TGTGCCAGCAGCCTCCGTGGGGGCTCTGGAAACACCATATATTTT
NA	TRBJ2-2	NA	TRBV20-1	CSVRHDNTGELFF	TGCAGTGTCCGGCATGATAACACCGGGGAGCTGTTTTTT
TRBD2	TRBJ2-2	NA	TRBV11-2	CASSLNTGTSGTGELFF	TGTGCCAGCAGCTTAAACACGGGGACTAGCGGGACCGGGGAGCTGTTTTTT
NA	TRBJ2-7	many	TRBV3-1	CASSQGGDGPYEQYF	TGTGCCAGCAGCCAAGGGGGAGATGGCCCCTACGAGCAGTACTTC
NA	TRBJ2-1	NA	TRBV11-2	CASSLGGSRNEQFF	TGTGCCAGCAGCTTAGGTGGTAGCCGGAATGAGCAGTTCTTC
NA	TRBJ1-4	NA	TRBV4-2	CASSQGGGRDEKLFF	TGTGCCAGCAGCCAAGGGGGGGGGCGGGATGAAAAACTGTTTTTT
NA	TRBJ2-3	few	TRBV9	CASSVGPGATDTQYF	TGTGCCAGCAGCGTAGGTCCGGGGGCGACAGATACGCAGTATTTT
NA	TRBJ2-6	many	TRBV5-1	CASSLVGGTGANVLTF	TGCGCCAGCAGCTTGGTCGGGGGAACGGGGGCCAACGTCCTGACTTTC
NA	TRBJ1-4	many	TRBV5-1	CASSLVQGSNEKLFF	TGCGCCAGCAGCTTGGTGCAGGGATCAAATGAAAAACTGTTTTTT
NA	TRBJ2-1	few	TRBV15	CATSRASTRGEQFF	TGTGCCACCAGCAGAGCAAGTACACGGGGTGAGCAGTTCTTC
NA	TRBJ2-3	many	TRBV20-1	CSARPARGRENTDTQYF	TGCAGTGCTAGACCTGCTAGGGGGAGGGAAAACACAGATACGCAGTATTTT